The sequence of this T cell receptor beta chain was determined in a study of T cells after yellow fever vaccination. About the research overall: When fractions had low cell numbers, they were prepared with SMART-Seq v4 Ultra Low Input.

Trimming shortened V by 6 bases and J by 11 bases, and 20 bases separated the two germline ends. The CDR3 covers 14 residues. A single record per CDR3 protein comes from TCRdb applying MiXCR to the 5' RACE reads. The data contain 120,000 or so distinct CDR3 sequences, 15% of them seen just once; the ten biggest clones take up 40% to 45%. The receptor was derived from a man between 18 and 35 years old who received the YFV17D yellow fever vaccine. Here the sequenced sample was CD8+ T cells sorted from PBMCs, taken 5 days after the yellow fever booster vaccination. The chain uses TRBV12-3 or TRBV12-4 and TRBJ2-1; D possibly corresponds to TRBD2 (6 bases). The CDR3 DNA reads TGTGCCAGCAGCTCCTCTGGGGGTGGGAGGAAGCAGTTCTTC. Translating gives CASSSSGGGRKQFF.